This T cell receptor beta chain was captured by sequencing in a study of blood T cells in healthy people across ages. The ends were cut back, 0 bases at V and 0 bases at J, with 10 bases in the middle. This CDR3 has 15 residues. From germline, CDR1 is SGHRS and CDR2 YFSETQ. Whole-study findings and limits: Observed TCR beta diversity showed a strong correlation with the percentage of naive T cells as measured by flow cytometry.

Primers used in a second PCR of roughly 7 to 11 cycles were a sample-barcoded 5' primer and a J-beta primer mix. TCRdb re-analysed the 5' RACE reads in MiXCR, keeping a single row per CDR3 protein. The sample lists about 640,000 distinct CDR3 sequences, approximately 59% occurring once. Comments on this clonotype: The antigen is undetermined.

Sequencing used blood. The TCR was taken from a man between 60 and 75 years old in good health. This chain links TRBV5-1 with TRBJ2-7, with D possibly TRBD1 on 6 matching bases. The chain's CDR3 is CASSLDDRSSYEQYF. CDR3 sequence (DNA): TGCGCCAGCAGCTTGGACGACAGGAGCTCCTACGAGCAGTACTTC.